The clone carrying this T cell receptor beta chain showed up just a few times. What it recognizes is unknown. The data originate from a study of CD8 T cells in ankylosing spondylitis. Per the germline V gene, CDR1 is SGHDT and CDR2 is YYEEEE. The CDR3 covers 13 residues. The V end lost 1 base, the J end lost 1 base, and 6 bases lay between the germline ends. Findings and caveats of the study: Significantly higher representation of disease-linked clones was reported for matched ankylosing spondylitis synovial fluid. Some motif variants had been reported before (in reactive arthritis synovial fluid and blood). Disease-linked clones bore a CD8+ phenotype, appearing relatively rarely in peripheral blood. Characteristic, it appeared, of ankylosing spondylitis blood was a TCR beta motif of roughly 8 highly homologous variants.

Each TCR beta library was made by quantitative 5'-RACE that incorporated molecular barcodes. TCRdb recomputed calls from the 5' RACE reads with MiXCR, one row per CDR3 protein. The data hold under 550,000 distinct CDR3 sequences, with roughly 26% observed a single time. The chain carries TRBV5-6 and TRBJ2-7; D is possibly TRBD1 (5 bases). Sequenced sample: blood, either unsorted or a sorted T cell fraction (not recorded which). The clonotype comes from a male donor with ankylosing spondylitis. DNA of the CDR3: TGTGCCAGCAGCTTGACAGGTTCCTACGAGCAGTACGTC. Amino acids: CASSLTGSYEQYV.